This T cell receptor (beta chain) is from a study of shared clonotypes between healthy human individuals. Study in general: The study drew on a couple of women and three men aged 18 to 49 as donors. CD4 naive and memory got three plates each, CD8 naive two, CD8 memory one.

This table comes from immunoSEQ multiplex PCR, and its TCRdb copy is limited to in-frame clones, with some not included. The table has approximately 2.1 million clones, approximately 93% seen once; the top ten hold 0.35% to 0.45%. About this clone: No antigen is known for it. This sample includes further DNA sequences coding for the same CDR3.

Study-wide results and limits: A handful of donors had around 5% of their naive CD4 clonotypes in common. Among non-shared clonotypes, generation probabilities were lower than among those shared by all four donors.

The sample was naive CD4+ T cells from PBMCs. Subset indicated: CD45RA+ positively selected. The sequence came from a man between 18 and 35 years old in good health. Some clones in this sample may be carry-over from other donors' samples.

The CDR3 DNA is TGTGCCAGTAGTAGCGGGAGTTCCTACGAGCAGTACTTC. Encoded protein: CASSSGSSYEQYF. The genes are TRBV19 and TRBJ2-7; 7 bases are shared with TRBD2. The CDR3 has 13 residues. Trimming cost V 4 bases and J 1 base; bases outside gene matches: 1. Germline V gives CDR1 LNHDA, CDR2 SQIVND (reference sequence).